This TCR beta chain was identified in a study of T cell repertoires in cytomegalovirus infection. On the study more broadly: Indicated by public TCR beta signatures were CMV infection and matching HLA type. The study, taken as a whole, reports: Summed frequency of shared TCR beta families picked out CMV carriers who also had the relevant HLA. In two of eight donors, the top clonotype was HLA-C-restricted CMV-specific.

TCRdb reanalysed the reads using MiXCR and keeps one entry per CDR3 protein. The sample holds roughly 220,000 distinct CDR3 sequences, less than 50% seen once. This clonotype showed up just a few times. Its antigen is undetermined. The TCR sequence derives from a human donor in good health (CMV status not recorded). Some clones in this sample may be carry-over from other donors' samples. Material: CD8+ T cells from cultured PBMCs, obtained from culture after CMV antigen stimulation.

The CDR3 spells CASSGGDNLLELFF. The DNA of the CDR3 is TGTGCCAGCAGCGGCGGGGACAACCTCTTGGAGCTGTTTTTT. The rearrangement joins TRBV7-9 to TRBJ2-2; either TRBD1 or TRBD2 may fit D (6 bases each). The length of the CDR3 is 14 residues. The germline V gene encodes CDR1 SEHNR and CDR2 FQNEAQ (reference sequence). The germline V and J ends were trimmed by 5 bases and 10 bases, with 17 bases remaining between them.